This T cell receptor (beta chain) originates from a study of blood T cell repertoires in COVID-19. In the study overall: Nucleic acid was either cDNA or gDNA, and it came from T cells, B-cell-depleted T cells, or PBMCs.

V lost 7 bases and J lost 2, with 18 bases in between. The CDR3 has 16 amino acids. CDR1 and CDR2 from the germline V gene are SNHLY and FYNNEI. Original methodology: Reference gene primer amplification gave nucleated cell count estimates. The assay was immunoSEQ multiplex PCR, and TCRdb's table has in-frame clones only and misses some. The DNA gave D and trimming, while V, J and clone size come from that table. Seen here are tens of thousands of clones, roughly 89% observed once, and the top ten hold roughly 8.6%. The chain carries TRBV2 and TRBJ2-4; a possible D gene is TRBD2 (7 bases). This receptor was identified in a human donor in a cohort sampled during active COVID-19. Sequenced material: peripheral blood. The CDR3: CASTGGRDKPKNIQYF. DNA for the CDR3: TGTGCCAGCACCGGGGGGAGGGACAAACCCAAAAACATTCAGTACTTC.